A selection of T cell receptor beta chains follows, all from one sample in a study of blood T cell repertoires in COVID-19. Only in-frame clones appear in the TCRdb table, and some are missing; sequencing was by immunoSEQ multiplex PCR. Of 300,000 to 350,000 clones listed, 90% are singletons. The specimen was peripheral blood. The receptor set was obtained from a woman aged 25 to 39 with COVID-19, enrolled during active disease. Both conserved end residues are part of each CDR3. Fields, in order: CDR3 length, D gene, clone size, V gene, J gene, CDR3 protein, CDR3 DNA. The D gene is left open where the match is weak. The size of a clone is reported for some rows only, either as once, few or many, or as a class for expanded clones.

15	TRBD1	once	TRBV5-4	TRBJ2-5	CASSSTGTGVETQYF	TGTGCCAGCAGCTCAACCGGGACAGGGGTAGAGACCCAGTACTTC
17	TRBD2	.	TRBV5-1	TRBJ2-2	CASSEGLAGGGTGELFF	TGCGCCAGCAGCGAGGGACTAGCGGGAGGAGGGACCGGGGAGCTGTTTTTT
16	TRBD2	.	TRBV3-1/TRBV3-2	TRBJ2-1	CASSRLGLAGANEQFF	TGTGCCAGCAGCCGCCTGGGACTAGCGGGAGCCAATGAGCAGTTCTTC
15	.	once	TRBV7-2	TRBJ1-2	CASSLDGGIGYGYTF	TGTGCCAGCAGCTTAGATGGGGGCATTGGCTATGGCTACACCTTC
16	TRBD1	.	TRBV5-4	TRBJ1-6	CASGRGATGQESPLHF	TGTGCCAGCGGTAGGGGGGCGACAGGACAGGAGTCACCCCTCCACTTT
14	.	.	TRBV27	TRBJ1-6	CASRNQGGNSPLHF	TGTGCCAGCAGAAACCAGGGTGGTAATTCACCCCTCCACTTT
14	TRBD1	.	TRBV7-8	TRBJ2-5	CASSSDRGVETQYF	TGTGCCAGCAGCTCAGACAGGGGAGTGGAGACCCAGTACTTC
13	.	.	TRBV12-3/TRBV12-4	TRBJ1-2	CASSPGGVYGYTF	TGTGCCAGCAGCCCGGGGGGGGTCTATGGCTACACCTTC
15	.	.	TRBV5-4	TRBJ1-2	CASSLAGGFNYGYTF	TGTGCCAGCAGCTTGGCCGGGGGGTTCAACTATGGCTACACCTTC
16	TRBD2	.	TRBV28	TRBJ2-1	CASSFIGLAGINEQFF	TGTGCCAGCAGTTTTATAGGACTAGCGGGAATAAATGAGCAGTTCTTC
14	TRBD2	.	TRBV27	TRBJ2-7	CASSPNGGVYEQYF	TGTGCCAGCAGTCCGAATGGGGGGGTATACGAGCAGTACTTC
16	TRBD1	.	TRBV24-1	TRBJ1-5	CATSDRTGGSNQPQHF	TGTGCCACCAGTGACCGGACAGGGGGTAGCAATCAGCCCCAGCATTTT